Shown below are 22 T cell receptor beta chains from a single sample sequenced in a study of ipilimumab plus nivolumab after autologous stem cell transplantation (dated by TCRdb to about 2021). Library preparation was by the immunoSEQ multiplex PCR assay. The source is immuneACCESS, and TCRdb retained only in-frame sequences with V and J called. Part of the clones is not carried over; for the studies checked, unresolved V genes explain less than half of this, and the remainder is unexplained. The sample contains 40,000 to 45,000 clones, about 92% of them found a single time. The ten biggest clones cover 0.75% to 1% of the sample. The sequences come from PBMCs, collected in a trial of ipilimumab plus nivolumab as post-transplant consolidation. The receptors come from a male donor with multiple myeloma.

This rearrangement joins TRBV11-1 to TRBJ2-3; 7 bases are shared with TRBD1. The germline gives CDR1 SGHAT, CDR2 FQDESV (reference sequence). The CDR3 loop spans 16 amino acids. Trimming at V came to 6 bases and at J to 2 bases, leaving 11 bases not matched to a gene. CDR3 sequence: CASSTRTGASTDTQYF. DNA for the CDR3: TGTGCCAGCAGTACCCGGACAGGAGCCTCCACAGATACGCAGTATTTT. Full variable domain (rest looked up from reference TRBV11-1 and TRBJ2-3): EAEVAQSPRYKITEKSQAVAFWCDPISGHATLYWYRQILGQGPELLVQFQDESVVDDSQLPKDRFSAERLKGVDSTLKIQPAELGDSAMYLCASSTRTGASTDTQYFGPGTRLTVL.

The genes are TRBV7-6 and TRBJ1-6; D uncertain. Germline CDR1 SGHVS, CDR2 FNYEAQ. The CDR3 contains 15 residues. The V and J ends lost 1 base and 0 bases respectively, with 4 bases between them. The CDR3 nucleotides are TGTGCCAGCAGCTTAGGGAGCTCCTATAATTCACCCCTCCACTTT. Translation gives CASSLGSSYNSPLHF. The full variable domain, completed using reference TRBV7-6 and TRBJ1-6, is GAGVSQSPRYKVTKRGQDVALRCDPISGHVSLYWYRQALGQGPEFLTYFNYEAQQDKSGLPNDRFSAERPEGSISTLTIQRTEQRDSAMYRCASSLGSSYNSPLHFGNGTRLTVT.

Here the CDR3 reads CASSLARYEQYF. CDR3 DNA: TGTGCCAGCAGCTTAGCGCGGTACGAGCAGTACTTC. V usage is TRBV7-2 and J usage is TRBJ2-7, with no clear D. This CDR3 is built from 12 residues. Trimming took 0 bases from V and 4 from J, leaving 4 bases between them. Germline lookup yields CDR1 SGHTA and CDR2 FQGNSA. Drawing the rest from reference TRBV7-2 and TRBJ2-7, the complete variable domain is GAGVSQSPSNKVTEKGKDVELRCDPISGHTALYWYRQSLGQGLEFLIYFQGNSAPDKSGLPSDRFSAERTGGSVSTLTIQRTQQEDSAVYLCASSLARYEQYFGPGTRLTVT.

CDR3 in amino acids: CASSSVSGNSPLHF. The CDR3 nucleotides are TGTGCCAGTAGCAGCGTCTCTGGAAATTCACCCCTCCACTTT. The rearrangement links TRBV19 to TRBJ1-6; no reliable D call. Trimming took off 6 bases at V and 7 bases at J, with 13 bases between the two ends. The V gene's germline CDR1 is LNHDA and CDR2 SQIVND (reference sequence). The CDR3 is made up of 14 amino acids.

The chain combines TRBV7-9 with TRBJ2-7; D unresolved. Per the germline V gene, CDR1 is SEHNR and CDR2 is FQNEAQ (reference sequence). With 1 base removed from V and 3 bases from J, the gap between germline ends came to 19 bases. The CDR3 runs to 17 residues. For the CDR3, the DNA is TGTGCCAGCAGCTTAGTTTCGATAGACGGCGGAGTCTACGAGCAGTACTTC. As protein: CASSLVSIDGGVYEQYF.

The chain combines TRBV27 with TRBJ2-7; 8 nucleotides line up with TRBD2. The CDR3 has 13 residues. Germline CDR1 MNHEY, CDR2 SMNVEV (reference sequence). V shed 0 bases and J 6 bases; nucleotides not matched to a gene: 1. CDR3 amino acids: CASSLSAGGEQYF. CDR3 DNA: TGTGCCAGCAGTTTATCGGCGGGGGGCGAGCAGTACTTC.

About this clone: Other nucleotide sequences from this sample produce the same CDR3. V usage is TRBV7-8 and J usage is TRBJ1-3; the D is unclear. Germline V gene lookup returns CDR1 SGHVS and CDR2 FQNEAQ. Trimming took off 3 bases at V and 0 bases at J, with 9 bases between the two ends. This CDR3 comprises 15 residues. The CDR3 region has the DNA TGTGCCAGCAGCTTTAGACGGGACTCTGGAAACACCATATATTTT. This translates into CASSFRRDSGNTIYF.

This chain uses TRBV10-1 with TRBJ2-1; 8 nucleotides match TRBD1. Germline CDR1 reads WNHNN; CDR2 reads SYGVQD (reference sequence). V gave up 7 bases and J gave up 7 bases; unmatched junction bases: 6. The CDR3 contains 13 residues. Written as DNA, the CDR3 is TGCGCCAGCACAGGGGGCAATAGGAATGAGCAGTTCTTC. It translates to CASTGGNRNEQFF.

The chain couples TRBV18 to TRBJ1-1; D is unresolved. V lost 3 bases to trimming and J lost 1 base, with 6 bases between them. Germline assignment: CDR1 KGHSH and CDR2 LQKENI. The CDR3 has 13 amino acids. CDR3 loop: CASSPGQNTEAFF. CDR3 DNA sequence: TGTGCCAGCTCACCGGGTCAGAACACTGAAGCTTTCTTT.

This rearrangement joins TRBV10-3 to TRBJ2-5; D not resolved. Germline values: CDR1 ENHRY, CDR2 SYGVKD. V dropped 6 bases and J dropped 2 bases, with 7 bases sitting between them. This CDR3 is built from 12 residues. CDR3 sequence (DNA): TGTGCCATCAGCGACGGACAAGAGACCCAGTACTTC. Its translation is CAISDGQETQYF.

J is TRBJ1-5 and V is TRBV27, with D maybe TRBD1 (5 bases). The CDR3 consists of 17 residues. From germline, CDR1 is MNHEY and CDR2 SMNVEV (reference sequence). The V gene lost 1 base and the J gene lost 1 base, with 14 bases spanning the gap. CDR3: CASSLYIRTRSNQPQHF. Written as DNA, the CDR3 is TGTGCCAGCAGTTTATACATCCGGACAAGGAGCAATCAGCCCCAGCATTTT.

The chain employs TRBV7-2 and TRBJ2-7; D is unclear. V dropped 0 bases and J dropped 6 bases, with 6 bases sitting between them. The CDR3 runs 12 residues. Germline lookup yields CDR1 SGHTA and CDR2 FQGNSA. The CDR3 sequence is CASSLAIGEQYF. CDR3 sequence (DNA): TGTGCCAGCAGCTTAGCAATTGGCGAGCAGTACTTC.

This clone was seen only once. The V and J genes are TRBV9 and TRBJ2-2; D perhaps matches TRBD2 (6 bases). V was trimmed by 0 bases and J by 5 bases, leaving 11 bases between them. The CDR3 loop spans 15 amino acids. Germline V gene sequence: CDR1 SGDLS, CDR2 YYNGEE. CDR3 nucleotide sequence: TGTGCCAGCAGCGTAGTTGGTGGAGGGACCGGGGAGCTGTTTTTT. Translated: CASSVVGGGTGELFF.

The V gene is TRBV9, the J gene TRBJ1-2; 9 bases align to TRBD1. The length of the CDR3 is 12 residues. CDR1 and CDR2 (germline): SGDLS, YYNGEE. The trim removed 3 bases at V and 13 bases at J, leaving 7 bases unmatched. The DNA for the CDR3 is TGTGCCAGCAGCGCCCTCCGGGACAGGGTCACCTTC. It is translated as CASSALRDRVTF.

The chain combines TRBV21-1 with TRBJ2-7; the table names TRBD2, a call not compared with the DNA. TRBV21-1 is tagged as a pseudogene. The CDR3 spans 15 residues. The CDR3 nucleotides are TGTGCCAGCAACAGCGGGAGGGCCCGGGGTGACGAGCAGTACTTC. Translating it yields CASNSGRARGDEQYF.

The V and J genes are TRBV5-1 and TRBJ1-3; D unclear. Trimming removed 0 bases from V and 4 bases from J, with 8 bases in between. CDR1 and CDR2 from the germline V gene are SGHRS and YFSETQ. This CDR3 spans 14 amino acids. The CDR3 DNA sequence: TGCGCCAGCAGCTTGGGAGGACCCGGAAACACCATATATTTT. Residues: CASSLGGPGNTIYF.

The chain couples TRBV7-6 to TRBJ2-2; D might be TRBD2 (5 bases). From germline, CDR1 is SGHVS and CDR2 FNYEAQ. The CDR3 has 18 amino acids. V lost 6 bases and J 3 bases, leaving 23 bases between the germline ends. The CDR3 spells CASSETSVGDVDTGELFF. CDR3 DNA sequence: TGTGCCAGCAGTGAAACTAGTGTAGGAGACGTCGACACCGGGGAGCTGTTTTTT.

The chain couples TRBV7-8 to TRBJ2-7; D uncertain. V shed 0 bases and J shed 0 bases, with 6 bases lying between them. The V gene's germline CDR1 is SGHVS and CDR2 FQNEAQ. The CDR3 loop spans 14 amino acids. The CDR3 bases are TGTGCCAGCAGCTTAGCCAGCAGCTCCTACGAGCAGTACTTC. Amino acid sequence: CASSLASSSYEQYF.

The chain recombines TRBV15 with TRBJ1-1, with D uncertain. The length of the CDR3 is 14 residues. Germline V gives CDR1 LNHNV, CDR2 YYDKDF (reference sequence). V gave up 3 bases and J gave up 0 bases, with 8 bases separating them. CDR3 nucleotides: TGTGCCACCAGCAGTCTGGGGATGAACACTGAAGCTTTCTTT. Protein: CATSSLGMNTEAFF.

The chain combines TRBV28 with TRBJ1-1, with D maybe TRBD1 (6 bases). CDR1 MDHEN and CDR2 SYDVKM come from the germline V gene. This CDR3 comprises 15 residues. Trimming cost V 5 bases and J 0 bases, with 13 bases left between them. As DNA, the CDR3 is TGTGCCAGCAGTGCCCCCAGGGGAATGAACACTGAAGCTTTCTTT. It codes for CASSAPRGMNTEAFF.

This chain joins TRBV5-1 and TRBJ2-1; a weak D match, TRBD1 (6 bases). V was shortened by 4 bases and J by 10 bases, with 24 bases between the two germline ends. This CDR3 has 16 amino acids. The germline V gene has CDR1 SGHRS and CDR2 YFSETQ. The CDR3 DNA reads TGCGCCAGCAGCCAAGGGGGTGGTGGGGGCCAGGGAGAGCAGTTCTTC. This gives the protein CASSQGGGGGQGEQFF.

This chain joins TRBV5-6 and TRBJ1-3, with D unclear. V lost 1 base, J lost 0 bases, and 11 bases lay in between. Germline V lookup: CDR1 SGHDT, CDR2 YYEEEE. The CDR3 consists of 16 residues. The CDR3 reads CASSLSAYSSGNTIYF. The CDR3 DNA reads TGTGCCAGCAGCTTGAGCGCCTATTCCTCTGGAAACACCATATATTTT. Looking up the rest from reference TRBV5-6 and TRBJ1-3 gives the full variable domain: DAGVTQSPTHLIKTRGQQVTLRCSPKSGHDTVSWYQQALGQGPQFIFQYYEEEERQRGNFPDRFSGHQFPNYSSELNVNALLLGDSALYLCASSLSAYSSGNTIYFGEGSWLTVV.